The present TCR beta chain was sequenced within a study of T cell repertoires in cytomegalovirus infection. Broader study findings: Ex vivo, HLA-C-restricted CMV-specific TCR beta clonotypes prevailed over the rest of the response.

The CDR3 is 17 residues long. The germline gives CDR1 WSHSY, CDR2 SAAADI. Trimming left V 2 bases short and J 8 bases short, with 22 bases between. TCRdb passed the reads through MiXCR, listing each CDR3 protein once. Of about 680,000 distinct CDR3 sequences in the sample, 20% to 25% were seen once. For this clonotype: Its antigen is unknown.

The chain combines TRBV10-2 with TRBJ2-1; D may match TRBD1 or TRBD2 (5 bases each). The sample consisted of CD8+ T cells from PBMCs. This clonotype was obtained from a human donor in good health (CMV status not recorded). Some clones in this sample may be carry-over from other donors' samples. CDR3 DNA: TGCGCCAGCAGTGAGATCTTCAGAAGAGGGGTGGTCGATGAGCAGTTCTTC. This codes for CASSEIFRRGVVDEQFF.